This T cell receptor beta chain was sequenced during a study of T cells in Graves' hyperthyroidism and ophthalmopathy. Authors of the study amplified TCR beta CDR3 regions from RNA transcripts. HTBI primers were the set used in a first-round RT-PCR of the TCR CDR3. TCRdb analysed the multiplex PCR reads with MiXCR anew, one entry per CDR3 protein. The profile shows 350,000 or so distinct CDR3 sequences, roughly a fifth of them singletons. CDR3 length: 14 residues. Germline V gene sequence: CDR1 MNHNS, CDR2 SASEGT. Trimming cost V 6 bases and J 0 bases, with 11 bases left between them. Sequencing was performed on blood. This TCR was recovered from a woman aged 45 to 65 with Graves' hyperthyroidism. The genes are TRBV6-1 and TRBJ1-2; no reliable D call. The CDR3 is CASRPGPTNYGYTF. The CDR3 DNA reads as TGTGCCAGCAGACCTGGACCGACTAACTATGGCTACACCTTC.